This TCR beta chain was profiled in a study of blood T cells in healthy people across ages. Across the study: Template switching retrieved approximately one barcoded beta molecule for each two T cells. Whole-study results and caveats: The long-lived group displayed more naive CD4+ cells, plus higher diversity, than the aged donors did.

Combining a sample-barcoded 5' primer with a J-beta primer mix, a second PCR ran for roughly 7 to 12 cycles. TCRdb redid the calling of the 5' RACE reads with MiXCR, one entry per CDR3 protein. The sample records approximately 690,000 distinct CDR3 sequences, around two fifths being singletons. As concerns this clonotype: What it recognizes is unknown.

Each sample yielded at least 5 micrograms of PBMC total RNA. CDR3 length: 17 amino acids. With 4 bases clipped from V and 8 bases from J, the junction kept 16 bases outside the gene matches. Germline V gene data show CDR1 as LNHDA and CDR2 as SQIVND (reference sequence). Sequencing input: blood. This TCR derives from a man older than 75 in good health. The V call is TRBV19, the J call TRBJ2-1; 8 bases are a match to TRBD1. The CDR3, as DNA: TGTGCCAGTAGTAATCGGGGACGCAGGGGGCAAGATCATGAGCAGTTCTTC. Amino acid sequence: CASSNRGRRGQDHEQFF.